This T cell receptor beta chain was captured by sequencing in a study of regulatory T cells in long-lasting Graves disease. V lost 6 bases to trimming and J lost 4 bases, with 10 bases between them. The CDR3 runs to 13 residues. The germline CDR1 and CDR2 sequences are SNHLY and FYNNEI. This clonotype was recorded at least ten times. The time point is: newly diagnosed GD, antithyroid drugs for less than 3 months. After RNA was extracted from PBMCs, the TCR library was made from it. TCR beta libraries were built with iRepertoire HTBI primers and Arm-PCR of CDR3 regions. TCRdb passed the multiplex PCR reads through MiXCR, listing each CDR3 protein once. The sample holds 400,000 to 550,000 distinct CDR3 sequences, roughly 15% seen once. The sample was also linked to a second study, of T cells in Graves' hyperthyroidism and ophthalmopathy.

The specimen comprised peripheral blood mononuclear cells (PBMCs), sampled at new diagnosis, from a patient treated with antithyroid drugs. This chain joins TRBV2 and TRBJ2-1; D possibly matches TRBD1 or TRBD2 (5 bases each). The origin of this receptor is a young woman with Graves disease. In DNA, the CDR3 is TGTGCCAGCAGCCGGGGCGAGTACAATGAGCAGTTCTTC. Residues: CASSRGEYNEQFF.